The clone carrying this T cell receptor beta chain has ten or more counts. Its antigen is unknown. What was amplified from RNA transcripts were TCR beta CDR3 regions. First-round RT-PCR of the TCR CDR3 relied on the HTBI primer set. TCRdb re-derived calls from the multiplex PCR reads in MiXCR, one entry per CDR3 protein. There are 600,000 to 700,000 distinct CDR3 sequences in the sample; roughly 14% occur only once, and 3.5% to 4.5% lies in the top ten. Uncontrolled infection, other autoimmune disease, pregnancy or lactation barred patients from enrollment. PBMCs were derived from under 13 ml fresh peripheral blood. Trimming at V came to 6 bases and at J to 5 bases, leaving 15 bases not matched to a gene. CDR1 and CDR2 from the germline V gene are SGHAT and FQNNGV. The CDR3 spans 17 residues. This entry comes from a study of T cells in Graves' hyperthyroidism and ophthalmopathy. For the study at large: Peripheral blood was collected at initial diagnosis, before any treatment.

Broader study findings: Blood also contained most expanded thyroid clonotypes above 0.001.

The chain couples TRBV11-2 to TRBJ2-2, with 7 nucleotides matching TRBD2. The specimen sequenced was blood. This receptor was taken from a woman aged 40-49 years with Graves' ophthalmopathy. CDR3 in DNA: TGTGCCAGCAGGAAAGGACCTGGGACGCGGGAGACCGGGGAGCTGTTTTTT. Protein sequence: CASRKGPGTRETGELFF.